These 23 T cell receptor beta chains came from one sample sequenced in a study of cytomegalovirus exposure and HLA in healthy donors. The PCR had 60 Vbeta and 13 Jbeta primers. Method: immunoSEQ multiplex PCR; TCRdb's copy keeps in-frame clones and lacks some. Among 200,000 to 250,000 clones, 70% to 80% were seen once, and the ten largest hold roughly 1.9%. Sequenced: PBMCs. The receptors were sampled from a woman in her 30s in good health and CMV-seronegative.

This clone was seen a single time. The genes are TRBV10-3 and TRBJ2-7, with D tentatively TRBD1 (5 bases). V was shortened by 7 bases and J by 1 base, with 14 bases between the two germline ends. The CDR3 runs 14 residues. CDR1 and CDR2 (germline): ENHRY, SYGVKD. In nucleotides, the CDR3 is TGTGCCATCACGGCCCAGGACAATTCCTACGAGCAGTACTTC. It yields the protein CAITAQDNSYEQYF.

There are a few counts of this clone. The germline gene is not matched at one end of the junction; a read error may be the cause. The chain couples TRBV6-4 to TRBJ2-7; weak D call: TRBD1 (6 bases). Germline CDR1 reads MRHNA; CDR2 reads SNTAGT. The CDR3 is 12 amino acids. For the CDR3, the DNA is TGTGCCAGCAGTTACTCCGCCGGGACATATGACTTC. This gives the protein CASSYSAGTYDF.

The J gene is TRBJ1-1, the V gene TRBV27; D gene unclear. This CDR3 contains 14 residues. The V end was cut by 11 bases, the J end by 2 bases, with 18 bases between. Looked up from germline, CDR1 is MNHEY and CDR2 is SMNVEV (reference sequence). DNA for the CDR3: TGTGCCGCCAGCACCGGGAGCGAAAACACTGAAGCTTTCTTT. Translating gives CAASTGSENTEAFF.

The J gene is TRBJ1-1, the V gene TRBV27, with D possibly TRBD1 on 5 matching bases. The CDR3 is 14 amino acids. The V gene's germline CDR1 is MNHEY and CDR2 SMNVEV (reference sequence). With 4 bases removed from V and 8 bases from J, the gap between germline ends came to 17 bases. The chain's CDR3 is CASSWAFGQKEAFF. The CDR3 nucleotides read TGTGCCAGCAGTTGGGCCTTTGGACAAAAAGAAGCTTTCTTT.

The chain is built from TRBV9 and TRBJ1-1; TRBD1 is a possible D gene (6 bases). The CDR3 contains 18 residues. Germline CDR1 and CDR2: SGDLS and YYNGEE. The V end was cut by 1 base, the J end by 2 bases, with 21 bases between. The CDR3 here is CASSVFGFGGAENTEAFF. The DNA of the CDR3 is TGTGCCAGCAGCGTATTTGGTTTCGGGGGGGCAGAAAACACTGAAGCTTTCTTT.

Here the CDR3 reads CASSLSMSSYNSPLHF. The CDR3 coding sequence is TGTGCCAGTAGTCTTTCGATGAGCTCCTATAATTCACCCCTCCACTTT. The chain joins TRBV19 to TRBJ1-6, with D uncertain. Germline lookup yields CDR1 LNHDA and CDR2 SQIVND (reference sequence). With 5 bases removed from V and 0 bases from J, the gap between germline ends came to 11 bases. The CDR3 runs to 16 residues.

This clone has just one count. The rearrangement links TRBV19 to TRBJ1-6; D is possibly TRBD1 (5 bases). The V gene's germline CDR1 is LNHDA and CDR2 SQIVND (reference sequence). The CDR3 spans 13 residues. V was shortened by 6 bases and J by 10 bases, with 13 bases between the two germline ends. The CDR3, as DNA: TGTGCCAGTAGCGGGAGGGGAGAATCACCCCTCCACTTT. This encodes CASSGRGESPLHF.

The sample holds a few counts of this clone. The chain recombines TRBV1 with TRBJ2-1; no check of the table's D call, TRBD2, against the DNA was made. TRBV1 corresponds to a pseudogene. There are 14 residues in the CDR3. Here the CDR3 DNA reads TGCACCAGCAGTCTCAGCGGGAGTGAAAATGAGCAGTTCTTC. Protein sequence: CTSSLSGSENEQFF.

This sequence joins TRBV27 and TRBJ2-6; maybe TRBD2 (5 bases). V lost 5 bases and J 0 bases, leaving 8 bases between the germline ends. The CDR3 is made up of 15 amino acids. Germline V gene lookup returns CDR1 MNHEY and CDR2 SMNVEV (reference sequence). The CDR3 coding sequence is TGTGCCAGCAGTACCACTAGCTCTGGGGCCAACGTCCTGACTTTC. It encodes CASSTTSSGANVLTF.

The chain joins TRBV7-9 to TRBJ1-1, with D uncertain. The germline gives CDR1 SEHNR, CDR2 FQNEAQ (reference sequence). The CDR3 has 15 residues. V was shortened by 2 bases and J by 1 base, with 11 bases between the two germline ends. Written as DNA, the CDR3 is TGTGCCAGCAGCTTACTTAAGGGAGGGAACACTGAAGCTTTCTTT. Protein sequence: CASSLLKGGNTEAFF. Based on the CDR3 plus reference TRBV7-9 and TRBJ1-1, the full variable domain is DTGVSQNPRHKITKRGQNVTFRCDPISEHNRLYWYRQTLGQGPEFLTYFQNEAQLEKSRLLSDRFSAERPKGSFSTLEIQRTEQGDSAMYLCASSLLKGGNTEAFFGQGTRLTVV.

The chain recombines TRBV6-5 with TRBJ1-1; D possibly corresponds to TRBD1 (6 bases). Trimming removed 4 bases at V and 5 bases at J, with 8 bases between. CDR1 is MNHEY, CDR2 SVGAGI, per germline. This CDR3 is built from 12 residues. The CDR3 reads CASSLTGTEAFF. The CDR3 DNA is TGTGCCAGCAGTTTAACAGGGACTGAAGCTTTCTTT.

The chain links TRBV5-6 to TRBJ2-1; 13 bases are a match to TRBD2. This CDR3 is built from 17 residues. The V gene end was trimmed by 4 bases and the J gene end by 5 bases; junction bases not matched to a gene: 9. Germline CDR1 reads SGHDT; CDR2 reads YYEEEE. The CDR3 sequence is CASSQGTSGTRHNEQFF. The DNA for the CDR3 is TGTGCCAGCAGCCAGGGGACTAGCGGGACGAGACACAATGAGCAGTTCTTC.

A remark on this clone: Sequence at one end of the junction differs from germline and may be a read error. The chain uses TRBV7-7 and TRBJ2-5; D ambiguous. CDR1 and CDR2 from the germline V gene are SSHAT and FNYEAQ (reference sequence). The CDR3 covers 14 residues. The CDR3 DNA follows: TGTGCTAGCAGCTTAACGTATCCCAGTGAGACCCAGTACTTC. Residues: CASSLTYPSETQYF.

In regard to this clone: The junction departs from the called germline gene at one end, perhaps through a read error. The chain recombines TRBV6-5 with TRBJ2-1; TRBD2 matches 12 bases. The CDR3 extends over 15 amino acids. The germline gives CDR1 MNHEY, CDR2 SVGAGI. In DNA, the CDR3 is TGTGCCAGCAGTGACTCGACTAGCGGGAGCAATGAGCAGTTCTTC. Translated: CASSDSTSGSNEQFF.

V is TRBV5-1 and J is TRBJ1-4; possibly TRBD1 for D (5 bases). Trimming shortened V by 3 bases and J by 8 bases, and 20 bases separated the two germline ends. CDR1 is SGHRS, CDR2 YFSETQ, per germline. The CDR3 has 16 amino acids. The CDR3: CASSSAQGGGREKLFF. The CDR3 nucleotides read TGCGCCAGCAGCTCGGCGCAGGGTGGGGGGAGAGAAAAACTGTTTTTT. Complete variable domain (other parts from reference TRBV5-1 and TRBJ1-4): KAGVTQTPRYLIKTRGQQVTLSCSPISGHRSVSWYQQTPGQGLQFLFEYFSETQRNKGNFPGRFSGRQFSNSRSEMNVSTLELGDSALYLCASSSAQGGGREKLFFGSGTQLSVL.

J is TRBJ1-1 and V is TRBV6-5; 7 bases map to TRBD1. V gave up 8 bases and J gave up 3 bases; unmatched junction bases: 6. CDR1 and CDR2 (germline): MNHEY, SVGAGI. The CDR3 loop spans 13 amino acids. CDR3 nucleotides: TGTGCCAGCTGTGACAGGGAGGACACTGAAGCTTTCTTT. Translating it yields CASCDREDTEAFF.

The rearrangement links TRBV15 to TRBJ2-1; possibly TRBD2 for D (5 bases). Germline assignment: CDR1 LNHNV and CDR2 YYDKDF (reference sequence). V lost 8 bases and J lost 4, with 12 bases in between. This CDR3 is 13 amino acids long. The CDR3 loop reads CATRPPGYNEQFF. For the CDR3, the DNA is TGTGCCACCCGTCCCCCGGGGTACAATGAGCAGTTCTTC.

This rearrangement joins TRBV27 to TRBJ1-2; the match to TRBD1 covers 9 bases. This CDR3 contains 15 residues. Trimming at V came to 3 bases and at J to 7 bases, leaving 9 bases not matched to a gene. Germline loops: CDR1 MNHEY, CDR2 SMNVEV (reference sequence). The CDR3 loop reads CASSLIRGQGSGYTF. The CDR3 coding sequence is TGTGCCAGCAGTTTGATCCGGGGACAGGGAAGTGGCTACACCTTC.

V gene TRBV6-6 combines with J gene TRBJ2-1, with TRBD1 matching over 7 bases. V trimming: 6 bases; J trimming: 2 bases; junction bases outside the gene matches: 4. The CDR3 loop spans 14 amino acids. Germline V CDR1 and CDR2: MNHNY, SVGAGI (reference sequence). The CDR3 spells CASRQGTPYNEQFF. CDR3 nucleotides: TGTGCCAGCAGACAGGGGACCCCCTACAATGAGCAGTTCTTC.

The genes are TRBV7-9 and TRBJ1-1; 8 positions agree with TRBD1. CDR1 and CDR2 from the germline V gene are SEHNR and FQNEAQ (reference sequence). The CDR3 extends over 16 amino acids. The trim removed 2 bases at V and 1 base at J, leaving 6 bases unmatched. As DNA, the CDR3 is TGTGCCAGCAGCTTAAGAGGGACAGGAGAGAACACTGAAGCTTTCTTT. The encoded protein is CASSLRGTGENTEAFF.

The count of this clone is one. The CDR3 bases are TGTGCCAGCAGTGCGGCCAGGGGAATCTATGGCTACACCTTC. The encoded protein is CASSAARGIYGYTF. The chain recombines TRBV6-5 with TRBJ1-2, with D possibly TRBD1 on 6 matching bases. This CDR3 comprises 14 residues. Trimming removed 5 bases at V and 4 bases at J, with 14 bases between. CDR1 is MNHEY and CDR2 is SVGAGI in the germline V gene.

The CDR3 bases are TGTGCCAGCAGCTCTCTGGGACAGACTTATGGCTACACCTTC. Protein: CASSSLGQTYGYTF. The chain employs TRBV7-9 and TRBJ1-2, with TRBD1 matching over 7 bases. The CDR3 spans 14 residues. CDR1 is SEHNR and CDR2 is FQNEAQ in the germline V gene (reference sequence). The trim removed 4 bases at V and 5 bases at J, leaving 7 bases unmatched.

The V gene is TRBV6-5, the J gene TRBJ2-2; 9 bases agree with TRBD2. The V segment lost 0 bases and the J segment 4 bases; nucleotides outside the gene matches: 3. The CDR3 loop spans 16 amino acids. Germline loops: CDR1 MNHEY, CDR2 SVGAGI. CDR3 coding DNA: TGTGCCAGCAGTTACTCGACTAGCGGTCTCACCGGGGAGCTGTTTTTT. Amino acids: CASSYSTSGLTGELFF.